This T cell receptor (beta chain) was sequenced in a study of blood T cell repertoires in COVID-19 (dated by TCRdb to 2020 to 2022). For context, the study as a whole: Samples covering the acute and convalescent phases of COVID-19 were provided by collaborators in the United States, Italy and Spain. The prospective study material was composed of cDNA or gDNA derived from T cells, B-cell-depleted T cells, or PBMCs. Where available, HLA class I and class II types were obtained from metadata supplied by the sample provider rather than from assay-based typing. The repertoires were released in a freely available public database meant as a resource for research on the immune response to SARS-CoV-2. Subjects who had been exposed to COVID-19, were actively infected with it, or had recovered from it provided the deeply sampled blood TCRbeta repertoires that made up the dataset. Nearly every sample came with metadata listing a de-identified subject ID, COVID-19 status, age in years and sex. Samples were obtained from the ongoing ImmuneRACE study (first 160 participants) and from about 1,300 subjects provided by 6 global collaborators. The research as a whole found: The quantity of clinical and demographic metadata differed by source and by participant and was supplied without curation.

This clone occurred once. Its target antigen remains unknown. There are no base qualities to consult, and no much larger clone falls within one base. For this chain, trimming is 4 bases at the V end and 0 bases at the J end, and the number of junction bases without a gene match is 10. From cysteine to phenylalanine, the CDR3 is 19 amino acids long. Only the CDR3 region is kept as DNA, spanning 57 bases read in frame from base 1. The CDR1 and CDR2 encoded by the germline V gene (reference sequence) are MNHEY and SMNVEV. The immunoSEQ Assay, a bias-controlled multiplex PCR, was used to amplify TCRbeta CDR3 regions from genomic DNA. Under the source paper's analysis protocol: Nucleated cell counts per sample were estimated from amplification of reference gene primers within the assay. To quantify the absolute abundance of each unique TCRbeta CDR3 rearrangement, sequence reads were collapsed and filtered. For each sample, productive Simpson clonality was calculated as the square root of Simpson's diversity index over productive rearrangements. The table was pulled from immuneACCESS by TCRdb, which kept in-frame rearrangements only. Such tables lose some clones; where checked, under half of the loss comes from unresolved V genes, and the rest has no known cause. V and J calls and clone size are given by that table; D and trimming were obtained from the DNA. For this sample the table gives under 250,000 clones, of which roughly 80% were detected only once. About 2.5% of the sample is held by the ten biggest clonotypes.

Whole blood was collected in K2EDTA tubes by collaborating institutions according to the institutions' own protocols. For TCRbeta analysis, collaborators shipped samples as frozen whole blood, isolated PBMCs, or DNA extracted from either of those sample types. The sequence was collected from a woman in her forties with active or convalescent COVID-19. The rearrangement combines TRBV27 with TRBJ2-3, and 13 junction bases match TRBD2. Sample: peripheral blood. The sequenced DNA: TGTGCCAGCAGTTCCCTAGGACTAGCGGGAGATGTGAGCACAGATACGCAGTATTTT. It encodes CASSSLGLAGDVSTDTQYF.